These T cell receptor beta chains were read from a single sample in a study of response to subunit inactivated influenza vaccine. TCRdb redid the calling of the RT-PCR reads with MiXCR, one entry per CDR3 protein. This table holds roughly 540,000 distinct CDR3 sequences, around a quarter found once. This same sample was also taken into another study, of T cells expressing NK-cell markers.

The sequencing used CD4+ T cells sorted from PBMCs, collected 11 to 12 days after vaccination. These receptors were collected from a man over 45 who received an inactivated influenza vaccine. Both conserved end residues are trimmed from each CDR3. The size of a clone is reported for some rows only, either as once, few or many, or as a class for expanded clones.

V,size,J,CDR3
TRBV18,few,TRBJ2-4,ASSPKDRGRGY
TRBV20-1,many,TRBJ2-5,SASSAGGPETQY
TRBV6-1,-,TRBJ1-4,ASSAGLSNEKLF
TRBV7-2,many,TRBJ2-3,ASCVGGFTDTQY
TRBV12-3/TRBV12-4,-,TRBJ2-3,ASSLVPLRGRQDTQY
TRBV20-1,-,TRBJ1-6,CARDMDGNNSPLH
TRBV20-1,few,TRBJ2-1,SARGASLSGSYNEQF
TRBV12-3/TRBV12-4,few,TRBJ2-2,ASRLGWPGELF
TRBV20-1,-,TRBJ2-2,SASTLAGLAGGNTGELF
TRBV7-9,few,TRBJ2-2,ASTMTPYGTGELF
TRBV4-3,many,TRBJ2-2,ASSQEQNTGELF
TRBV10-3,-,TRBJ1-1,AINNDRVGNTEAF
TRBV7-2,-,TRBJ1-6,ASSSPHQGSSPLH
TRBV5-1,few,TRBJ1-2,ASSSRDSPMANYGYT
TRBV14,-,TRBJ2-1,ASSSFRDTHSGRAIYEQF
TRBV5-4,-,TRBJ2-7,ASSLPGGQSYEQY
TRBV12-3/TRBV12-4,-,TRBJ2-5,ASSPQGGPQETQY
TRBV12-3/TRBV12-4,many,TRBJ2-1,ASSPRGEQF
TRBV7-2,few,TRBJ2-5,ASSILGQGVETQY
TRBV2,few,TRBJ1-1,ASRLGPHEAF
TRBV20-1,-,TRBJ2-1,SAKSTSWLYNEQF
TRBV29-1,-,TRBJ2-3,SVAKARTDTQY
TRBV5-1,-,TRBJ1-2,ASSQKGDRDGYT
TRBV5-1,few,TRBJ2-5,ASSLVVAGDLQETQY